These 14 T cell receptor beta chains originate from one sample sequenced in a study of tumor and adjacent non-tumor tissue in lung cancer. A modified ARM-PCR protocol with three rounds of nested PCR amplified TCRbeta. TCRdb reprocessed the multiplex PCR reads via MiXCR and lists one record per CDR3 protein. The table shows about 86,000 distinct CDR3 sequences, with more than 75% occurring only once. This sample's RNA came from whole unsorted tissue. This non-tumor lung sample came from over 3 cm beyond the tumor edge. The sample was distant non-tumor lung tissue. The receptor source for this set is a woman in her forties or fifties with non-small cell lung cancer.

In DNA, the CDR3 is TGCGCCAGCAGCCGAGTACCTGTGAAGCGTGGAGAGCAGTTCTTC. Translated, it gives CASSRVPVKRGEQFF. The chain combines TRBV4-1 with TRBJ2-1; D gene uncertain. Germline CDR1 MGHRA, CDR2 YSYEKL. The CDR3 runs to 15 residues. Trimming left V 4 bases short and J 10 bases short, with 20 bases between.

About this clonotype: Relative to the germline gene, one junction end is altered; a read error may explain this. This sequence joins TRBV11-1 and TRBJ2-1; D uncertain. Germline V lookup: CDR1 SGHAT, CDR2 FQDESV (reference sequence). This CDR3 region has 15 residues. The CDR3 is CANSPTPSTAYEQFF. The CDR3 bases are TGTGCCAACAGCCCGACTCCTTCGACGGCCTATGAGCAGTTCTTC. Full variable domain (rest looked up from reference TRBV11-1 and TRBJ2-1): EAEVAQSPRYKITEKSQAVAFWCDPISGHATLYWYRQILGQGPELLVQFQDESVVDDSQLPKDRFSAERLKGVDSTLKIQPAELGDSAMYLCANSPTPSTAYEQFFGPGTRLTVL.

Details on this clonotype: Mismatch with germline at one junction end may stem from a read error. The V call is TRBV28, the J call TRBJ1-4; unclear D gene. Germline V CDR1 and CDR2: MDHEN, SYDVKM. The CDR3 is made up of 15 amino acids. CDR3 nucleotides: TGTGCCAGCAGTCAACTGAAAGGGAAGAATGAAAAAGTGTTTTTT. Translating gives CASSQLKGKNEKVFF.

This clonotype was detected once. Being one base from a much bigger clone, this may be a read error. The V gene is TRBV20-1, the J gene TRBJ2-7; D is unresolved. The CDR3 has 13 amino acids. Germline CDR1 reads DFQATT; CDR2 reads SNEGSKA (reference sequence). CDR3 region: CSVRLLNSYEQYF. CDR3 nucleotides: TGCAGTGTTAGATTGCTAAACTCCTACGAGCAGTACTTC.

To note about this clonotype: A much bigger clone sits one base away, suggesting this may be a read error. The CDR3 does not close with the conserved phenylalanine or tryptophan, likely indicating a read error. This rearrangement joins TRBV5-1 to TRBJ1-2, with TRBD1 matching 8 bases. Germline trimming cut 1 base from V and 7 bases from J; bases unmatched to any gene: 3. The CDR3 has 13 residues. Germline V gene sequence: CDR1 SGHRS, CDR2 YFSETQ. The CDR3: CASSLSDRGGYTS. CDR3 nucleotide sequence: TGCGCCAGCAGCTTGTCTGACAGGGGTGGCTACACCTCC.

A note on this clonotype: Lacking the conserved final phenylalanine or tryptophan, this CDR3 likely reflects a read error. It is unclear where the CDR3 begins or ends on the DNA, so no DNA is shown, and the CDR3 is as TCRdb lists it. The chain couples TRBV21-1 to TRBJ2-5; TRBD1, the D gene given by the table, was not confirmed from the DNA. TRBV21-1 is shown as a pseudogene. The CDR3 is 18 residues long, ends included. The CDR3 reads CASIKVQGTGEFQETQYI.

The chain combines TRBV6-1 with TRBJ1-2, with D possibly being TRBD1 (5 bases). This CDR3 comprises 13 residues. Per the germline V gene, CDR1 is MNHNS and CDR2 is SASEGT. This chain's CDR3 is CANSEGARYGYTF. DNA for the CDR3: TGTGCTAACAGTGAAGGGGCTCGTTATGGCTACACCTTC.

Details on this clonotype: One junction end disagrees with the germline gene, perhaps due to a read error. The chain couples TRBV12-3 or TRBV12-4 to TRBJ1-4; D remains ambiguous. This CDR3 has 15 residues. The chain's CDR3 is CAGSPRKVFREKLFF. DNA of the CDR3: TGTGCCGGCAGCCCCCGGAAGGTTTTCAGGGAAAAACTGTTTTTT.

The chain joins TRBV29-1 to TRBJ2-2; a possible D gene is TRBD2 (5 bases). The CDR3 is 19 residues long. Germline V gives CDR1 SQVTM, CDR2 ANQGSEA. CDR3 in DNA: TGCAGTGCACTCTCATCCGACCCCCGGGCTAGCCTCGAGGCCGGGGAGCTGTTTTTT. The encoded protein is CSALSSDPRASLEAGELFF.

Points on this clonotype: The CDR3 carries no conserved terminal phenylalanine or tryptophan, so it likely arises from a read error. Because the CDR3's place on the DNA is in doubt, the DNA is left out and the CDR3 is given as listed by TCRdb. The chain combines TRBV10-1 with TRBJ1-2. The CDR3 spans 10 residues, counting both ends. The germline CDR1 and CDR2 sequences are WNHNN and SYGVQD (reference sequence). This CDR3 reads CATRTGGYAL.

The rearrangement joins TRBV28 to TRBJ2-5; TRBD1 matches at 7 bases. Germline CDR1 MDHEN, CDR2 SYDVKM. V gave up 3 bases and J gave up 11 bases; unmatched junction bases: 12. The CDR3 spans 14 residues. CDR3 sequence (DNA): TGTGCCAGCAGTTTTGGTCAGGGGGTGGAGATTCAGTACTTC. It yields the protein CASSFGQGVEIQYF.

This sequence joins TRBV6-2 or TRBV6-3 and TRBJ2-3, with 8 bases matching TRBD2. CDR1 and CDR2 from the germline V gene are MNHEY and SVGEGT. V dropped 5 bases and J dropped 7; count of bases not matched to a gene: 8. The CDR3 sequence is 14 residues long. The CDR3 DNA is TGTGCCAGCAGTGGACTAGCTGCAACAAATACGCAGTATTTT. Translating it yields CASSGLAATNTQYF.

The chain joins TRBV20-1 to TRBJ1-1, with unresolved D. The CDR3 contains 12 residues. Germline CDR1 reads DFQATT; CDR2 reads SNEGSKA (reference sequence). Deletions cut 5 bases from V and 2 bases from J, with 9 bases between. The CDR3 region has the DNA TGCAGTGCTTGGGCGCATAACACTGAAGCTTTCTTT. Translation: CSAWAHNTEAFF.

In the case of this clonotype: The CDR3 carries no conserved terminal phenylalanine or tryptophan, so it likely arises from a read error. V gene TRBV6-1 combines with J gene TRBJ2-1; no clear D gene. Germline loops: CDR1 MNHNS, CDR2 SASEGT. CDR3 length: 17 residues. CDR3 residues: CTSDPQLLARSYNEQFI. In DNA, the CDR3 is TGTACCAGCGACCCCCAGCTGCTGGCGCGCTCCTACAATGAGCAGTTCATC.